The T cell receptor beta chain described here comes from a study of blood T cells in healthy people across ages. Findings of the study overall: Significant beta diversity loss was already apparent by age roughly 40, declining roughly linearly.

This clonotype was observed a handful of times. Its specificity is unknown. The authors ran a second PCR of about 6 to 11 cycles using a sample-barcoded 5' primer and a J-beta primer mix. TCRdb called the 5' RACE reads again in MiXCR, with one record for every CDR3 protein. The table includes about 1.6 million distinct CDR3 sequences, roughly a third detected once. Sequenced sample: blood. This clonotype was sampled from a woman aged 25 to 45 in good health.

This chain's CDR3 is CASSPLGGGSLSTDTQYF. The CDR3 DNA sequence: TGTGCCAGCAGTCCCTTGGGGGGAGGGAGCCTTAGCACAGATACGCAGTATTTT. This chain joins TRBV27 and TRBJ2-3, with TRBD2 matching 7 bases. The ends lost 5 bases at V and 0 bases at J; junction bases unmatched: 14. The CDR3 has 18 residues. From germline, CDR1 is MNHEY and CDR2 SMNVEV (reference sequence).